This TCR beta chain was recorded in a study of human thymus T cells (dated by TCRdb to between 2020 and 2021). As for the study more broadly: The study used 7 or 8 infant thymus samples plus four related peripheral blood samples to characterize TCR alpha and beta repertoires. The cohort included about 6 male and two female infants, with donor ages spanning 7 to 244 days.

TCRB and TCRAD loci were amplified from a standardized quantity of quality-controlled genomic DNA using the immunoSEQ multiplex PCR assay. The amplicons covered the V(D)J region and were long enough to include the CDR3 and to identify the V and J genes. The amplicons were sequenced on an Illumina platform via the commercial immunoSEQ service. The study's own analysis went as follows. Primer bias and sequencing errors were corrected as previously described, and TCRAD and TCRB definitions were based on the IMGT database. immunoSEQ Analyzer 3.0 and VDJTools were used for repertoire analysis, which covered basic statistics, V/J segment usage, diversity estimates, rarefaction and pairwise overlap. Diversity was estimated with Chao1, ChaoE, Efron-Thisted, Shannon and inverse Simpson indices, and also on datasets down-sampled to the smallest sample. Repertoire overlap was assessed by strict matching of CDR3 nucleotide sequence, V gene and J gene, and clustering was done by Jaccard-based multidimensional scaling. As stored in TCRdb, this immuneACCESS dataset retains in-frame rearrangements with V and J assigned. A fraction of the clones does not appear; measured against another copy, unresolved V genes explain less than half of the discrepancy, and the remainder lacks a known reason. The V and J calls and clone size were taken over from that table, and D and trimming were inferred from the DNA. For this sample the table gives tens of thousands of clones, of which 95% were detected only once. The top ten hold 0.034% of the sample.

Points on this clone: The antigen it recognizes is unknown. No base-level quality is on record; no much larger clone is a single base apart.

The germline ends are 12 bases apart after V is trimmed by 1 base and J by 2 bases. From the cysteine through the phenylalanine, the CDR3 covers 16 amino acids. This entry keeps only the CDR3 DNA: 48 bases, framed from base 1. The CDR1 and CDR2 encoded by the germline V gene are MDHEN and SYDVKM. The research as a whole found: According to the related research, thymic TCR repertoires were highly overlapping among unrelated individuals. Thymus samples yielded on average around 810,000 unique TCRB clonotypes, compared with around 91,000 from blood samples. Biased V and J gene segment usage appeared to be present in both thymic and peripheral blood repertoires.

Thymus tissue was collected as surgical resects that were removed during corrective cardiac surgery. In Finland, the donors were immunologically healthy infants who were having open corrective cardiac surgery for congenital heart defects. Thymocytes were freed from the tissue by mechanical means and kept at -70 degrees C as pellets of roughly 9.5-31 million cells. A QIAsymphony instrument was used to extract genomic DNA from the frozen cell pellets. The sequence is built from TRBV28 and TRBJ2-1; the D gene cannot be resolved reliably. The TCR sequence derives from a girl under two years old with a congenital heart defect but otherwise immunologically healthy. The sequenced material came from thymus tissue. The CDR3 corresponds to CASSLSKTPTYNEQFF. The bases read TGTGCCAGCAGTTTATCTAAAACCCCTACCTACAATGAGCAGTTCTTC.